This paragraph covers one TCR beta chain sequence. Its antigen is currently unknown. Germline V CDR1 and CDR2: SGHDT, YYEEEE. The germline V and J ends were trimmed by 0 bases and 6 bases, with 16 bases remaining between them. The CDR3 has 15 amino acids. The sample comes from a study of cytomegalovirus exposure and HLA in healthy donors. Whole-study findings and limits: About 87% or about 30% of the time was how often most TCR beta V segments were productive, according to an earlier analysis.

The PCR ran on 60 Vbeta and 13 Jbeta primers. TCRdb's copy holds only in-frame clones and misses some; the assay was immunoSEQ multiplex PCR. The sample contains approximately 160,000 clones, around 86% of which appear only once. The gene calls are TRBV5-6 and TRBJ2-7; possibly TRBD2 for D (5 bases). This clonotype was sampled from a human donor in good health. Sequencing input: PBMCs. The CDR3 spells CASSLGRTGISEQYF. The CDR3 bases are TGTGCCAGCAGCTTGGGTCGGACGGGAATTTCCGAGCAGTACTTC.